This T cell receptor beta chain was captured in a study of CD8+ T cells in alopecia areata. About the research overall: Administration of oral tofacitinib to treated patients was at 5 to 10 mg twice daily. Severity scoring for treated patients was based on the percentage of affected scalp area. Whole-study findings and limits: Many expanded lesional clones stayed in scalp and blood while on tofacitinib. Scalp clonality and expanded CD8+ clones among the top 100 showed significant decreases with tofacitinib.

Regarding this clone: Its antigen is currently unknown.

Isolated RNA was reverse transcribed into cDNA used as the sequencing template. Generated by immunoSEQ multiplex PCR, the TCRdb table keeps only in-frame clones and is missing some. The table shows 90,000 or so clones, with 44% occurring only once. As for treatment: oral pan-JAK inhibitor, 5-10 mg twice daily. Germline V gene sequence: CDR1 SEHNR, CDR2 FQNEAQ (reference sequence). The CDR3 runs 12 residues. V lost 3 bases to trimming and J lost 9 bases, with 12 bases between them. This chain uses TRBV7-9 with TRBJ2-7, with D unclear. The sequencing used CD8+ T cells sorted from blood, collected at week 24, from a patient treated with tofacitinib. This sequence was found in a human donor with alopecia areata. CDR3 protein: CASSFPGNWQYF. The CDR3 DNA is TGTGCCAGCAGCTTCCCCGGTAATTGGCAGTACTTC.